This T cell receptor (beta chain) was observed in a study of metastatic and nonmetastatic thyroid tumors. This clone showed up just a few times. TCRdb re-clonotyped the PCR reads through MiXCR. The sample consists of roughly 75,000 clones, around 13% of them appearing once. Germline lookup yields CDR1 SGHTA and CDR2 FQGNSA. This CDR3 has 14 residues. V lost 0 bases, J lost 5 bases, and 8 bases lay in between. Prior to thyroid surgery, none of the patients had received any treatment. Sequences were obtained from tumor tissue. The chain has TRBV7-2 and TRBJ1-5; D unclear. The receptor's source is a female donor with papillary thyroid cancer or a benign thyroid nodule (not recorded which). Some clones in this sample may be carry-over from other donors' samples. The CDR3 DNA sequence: TGTGCCAGCAGCTTAGCTCCGGTCTATCAGCCCCAGCATTTT. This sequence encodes CASSLAPVYQPQHF. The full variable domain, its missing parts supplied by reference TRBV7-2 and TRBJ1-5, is GAGVSQSPSNKVTEKGKDVELRCDPISGHTALYWYRQSLGQGLEFLIYFQGNSAPDKSGLPSDRFSAERTGGSVSTLTIQRTQQEDSAVYLCASSLAPVYQPQHFGDGTRLSIL.